This T cell receptor (beta chain) comes out of a study of blood T cells in healthy people across ages. Extraction yielded at least 5 micrograms of total RNA per sample. Germline loops: CDR1 WNHNN, CDR2 SYGVQD (reference sequence). The CDR3 is 13 residues long. Findings of the study overall: When set beside aged donors, long-lived donors presented more naive CD4+ cells and higher diversity.

For the second PCR, which ran for about 6 to 11 cycles, a sample-barcoded 5' primer and a J-beta primer mix were used. A minimum of 2.5 million CDR3-containing paired-end reads was obtained for each sample. TCRdb reprocessed the 5' RACE reads with MiXCR, giving one entry per CDR3 protein. Among 600,000 or so distinct CDR3 sequences listed, roughly 48% were seen once. About this clonotype itself: Its target is unknown.

The clonotype was recovered from a man older than 75 in good health. The chain carries TRBV10-1 and TRBJ2-4; TRBD1 matches 7 bases. The tail of the sequence fits TRBJ2-7 better, so the J call may be wrong. Sequencing used blood. DNA for the CDR3: TGCGCCAGCAGTGGGACAGGACTCTACGAGCAGTACTTC. Amino acids: CASSGTGLYEQYF.